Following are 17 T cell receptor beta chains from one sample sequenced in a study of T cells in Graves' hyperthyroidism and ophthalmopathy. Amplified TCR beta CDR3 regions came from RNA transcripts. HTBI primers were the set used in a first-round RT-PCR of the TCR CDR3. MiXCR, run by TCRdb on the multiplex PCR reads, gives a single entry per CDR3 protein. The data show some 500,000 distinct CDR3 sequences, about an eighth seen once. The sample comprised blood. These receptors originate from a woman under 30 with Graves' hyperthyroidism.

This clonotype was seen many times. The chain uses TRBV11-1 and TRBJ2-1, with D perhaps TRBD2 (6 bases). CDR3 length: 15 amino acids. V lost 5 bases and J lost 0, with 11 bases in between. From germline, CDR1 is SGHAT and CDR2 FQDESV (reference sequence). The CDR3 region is CASSPRLVSYNEQFF. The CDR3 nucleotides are TGTGCCAGCAGCCCCAGACTAGTCTCCTACAATGAGCAGTTCTTC.

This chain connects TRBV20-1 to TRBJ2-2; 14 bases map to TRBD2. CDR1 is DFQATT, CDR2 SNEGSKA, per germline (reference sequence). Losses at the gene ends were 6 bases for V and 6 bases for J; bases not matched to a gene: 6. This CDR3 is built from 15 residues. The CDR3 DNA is TGCAGTGCCCATAAGGGACTAGCGGGAGCCGGGGAGCTGTTTTTT. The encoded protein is CSAHKGLAGAGELFF.

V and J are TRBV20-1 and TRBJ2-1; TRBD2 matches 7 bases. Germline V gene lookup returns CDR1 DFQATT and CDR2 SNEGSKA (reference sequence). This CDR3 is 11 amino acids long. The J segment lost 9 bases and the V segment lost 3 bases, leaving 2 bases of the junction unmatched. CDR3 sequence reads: CSASGRSEQFF. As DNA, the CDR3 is TGCAGTGCTAGCGGGAGGAGTGAGCAGTTCTTC.

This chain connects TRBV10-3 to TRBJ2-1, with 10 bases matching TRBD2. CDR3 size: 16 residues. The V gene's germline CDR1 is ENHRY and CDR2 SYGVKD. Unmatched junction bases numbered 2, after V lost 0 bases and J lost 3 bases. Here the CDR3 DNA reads TGTGCCATCAGTGAGTCAAGCGGGAGGGTCTACAATGAGCAGTTCTTC. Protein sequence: CAISESSGRVYNEQFF.

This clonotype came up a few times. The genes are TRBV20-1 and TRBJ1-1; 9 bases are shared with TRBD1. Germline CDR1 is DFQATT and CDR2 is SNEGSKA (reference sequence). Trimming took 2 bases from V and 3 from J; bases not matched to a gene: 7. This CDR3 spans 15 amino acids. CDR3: CSARFGDRVYTEAFF. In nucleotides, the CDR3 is TGCAGTGCTAGATTTGGGGACAGGGTTTACACTGAAGCTTTCTTT.

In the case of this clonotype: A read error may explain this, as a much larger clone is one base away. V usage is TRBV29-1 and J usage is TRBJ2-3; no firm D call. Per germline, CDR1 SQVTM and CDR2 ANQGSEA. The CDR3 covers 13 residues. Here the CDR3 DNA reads TGCAACGTTGAAGAAGGGCCTGGGGATACGCAGTATTTT. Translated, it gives CNVEEGPGDTQYF.

CDR3 sequence reads: CASSYARSRLFF. DNA of the CDR3: TGTGCCAGCAGCTACGCCCGAAGTCGGCTGTTTTTT. This rearrangement joins TRBV7-2 to TRBJ2-2, with D unclear. Germline assignment: CDR1 SGHTA and CDR2 FQGNSA. The ends were cut back, 4 bases at V and 13 bases at J, with 13 bases in the middle. The CDR3 totals 12 residues.

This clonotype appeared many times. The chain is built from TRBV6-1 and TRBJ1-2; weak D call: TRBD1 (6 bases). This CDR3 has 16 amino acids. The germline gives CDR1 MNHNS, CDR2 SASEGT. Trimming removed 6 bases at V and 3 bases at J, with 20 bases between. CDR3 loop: CASSELRGRVDYGYTF. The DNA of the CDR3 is TGTGCCAGCAGCGAGCTCAGGGGACGTGTCGACTATGGCTACACCTTC.

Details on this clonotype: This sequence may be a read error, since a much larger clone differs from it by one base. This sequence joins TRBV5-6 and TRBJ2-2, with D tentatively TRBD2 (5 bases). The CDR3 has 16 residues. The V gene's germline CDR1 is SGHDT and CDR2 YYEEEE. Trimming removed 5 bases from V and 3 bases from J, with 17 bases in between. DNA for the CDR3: TGTGCCAGCAGTGCGGCCGGGATAGGAGACACCGGGGAGCTGTTTTTT. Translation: CASSAAGIGDTGELFF.

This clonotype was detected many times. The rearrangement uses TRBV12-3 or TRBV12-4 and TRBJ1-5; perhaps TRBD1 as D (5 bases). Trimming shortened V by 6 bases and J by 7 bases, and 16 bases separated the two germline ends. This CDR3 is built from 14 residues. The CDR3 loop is CASSPWGVGQPQHF. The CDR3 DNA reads TGTGCCAGCAGCCCCTGGGGGGTGGGGCAGCCCCAGCATTTT.

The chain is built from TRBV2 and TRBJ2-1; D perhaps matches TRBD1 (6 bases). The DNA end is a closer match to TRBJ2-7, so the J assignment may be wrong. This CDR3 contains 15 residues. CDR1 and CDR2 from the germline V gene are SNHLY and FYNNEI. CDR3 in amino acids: CASSQLQGPYNEQYV. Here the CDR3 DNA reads TGTGCCAGCAGCCAGTTACAGGGCCCCTACAATGAGCAGTACGTC.

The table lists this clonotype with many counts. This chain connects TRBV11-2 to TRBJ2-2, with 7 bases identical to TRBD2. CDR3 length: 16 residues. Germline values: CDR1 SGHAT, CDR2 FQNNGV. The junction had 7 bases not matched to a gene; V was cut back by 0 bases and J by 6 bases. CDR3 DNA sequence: TGTGCCAGCAGCTTAGAGGGCGGGAGAGGTCCCGGGGAGCTGTTTTTT. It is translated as CASSLEGGRGPGELFF.

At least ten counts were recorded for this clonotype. The CDR3 loop is CASSIRRGLLTEAFF. In nucleotides, the CDR3 is TGTGCCAGTAGTATTCGGAGGGGGTTATTGACTGAAGCTTTCTTT. The chain uses TRBV19 and TRBJ1-1, with D possibly being TRBD1 (6 bases). The germline V gene encodes CDR1 LNHDA and CDR2 SQIVND (reference sequence). The CDR3 is 15 residues long. Deletions cut 3 bases from V and 5 bases from J, with 16 bases between.

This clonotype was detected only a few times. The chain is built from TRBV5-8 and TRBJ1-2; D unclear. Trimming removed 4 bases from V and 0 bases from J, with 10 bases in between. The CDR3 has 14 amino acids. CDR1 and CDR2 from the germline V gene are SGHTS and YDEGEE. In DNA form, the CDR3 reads TGTGCCAGCAGCCCGAGGACGTCTAACTATGGCTACACCTTC. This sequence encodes CASSPRTSNYGYTF.

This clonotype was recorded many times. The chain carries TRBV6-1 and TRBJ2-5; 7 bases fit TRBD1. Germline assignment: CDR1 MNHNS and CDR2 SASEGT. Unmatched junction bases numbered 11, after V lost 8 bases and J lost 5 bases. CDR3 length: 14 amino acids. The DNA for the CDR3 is TGTGCCAGCCGGACAGGCCAAGGGGCGGAGACCCAGTACTTC. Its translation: CASRTGQGAETQYF.

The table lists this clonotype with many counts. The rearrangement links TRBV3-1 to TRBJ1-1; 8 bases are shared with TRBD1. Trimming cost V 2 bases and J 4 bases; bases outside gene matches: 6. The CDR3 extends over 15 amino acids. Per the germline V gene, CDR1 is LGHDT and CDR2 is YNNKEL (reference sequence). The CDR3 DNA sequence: TGTGCCAGCAGCCAAATGTCAGGGGGCACCACTGAAGCTTTCTTT. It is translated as CASSQMSGGTTEAFF. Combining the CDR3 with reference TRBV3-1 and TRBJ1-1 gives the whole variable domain DTAVSQTPKYLVTQMGNDKSIKCEQNLGHDTMYWYKQDSKKFLKIMFSYNNKELIINETVPNRFSPKSPDKAHLNLHINSLELGDSAVYFCASSQMSGGTTEAFFGQGTRLTVV.

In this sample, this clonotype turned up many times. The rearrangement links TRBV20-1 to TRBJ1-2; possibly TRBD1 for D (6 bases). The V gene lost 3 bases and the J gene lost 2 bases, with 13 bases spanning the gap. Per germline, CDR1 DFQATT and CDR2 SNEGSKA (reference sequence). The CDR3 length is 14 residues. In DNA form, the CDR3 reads TGCAGTGCTAGCCGGCCAGGGGCGAACTATGGCTACACCTTC. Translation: CSASRPGANYGYTF.